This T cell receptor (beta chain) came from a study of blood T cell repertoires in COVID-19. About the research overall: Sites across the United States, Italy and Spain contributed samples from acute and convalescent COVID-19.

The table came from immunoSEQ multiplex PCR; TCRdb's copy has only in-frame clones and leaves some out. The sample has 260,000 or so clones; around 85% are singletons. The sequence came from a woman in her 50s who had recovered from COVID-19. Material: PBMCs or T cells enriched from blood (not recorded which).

DNA for the CDR3: TGTGCCAGCAGTTCTCAGGGAACCTATGGCTACACCTTC. Translation: CASSSQGTYGYTF. The rearrangement uses TRBV28 and TRBJ1-2; possible D gene TRBD1, 5 bases. Germline values: CDR1 MDHEN, CDR2 SYDVKM. This CDR3 has 13 residues. Trimming shortened V by 4 bases and J by 4 bases, and 10 bases separated the two germline ends.